Each of the 12 T cell receptor beta chains below was sequenced from the same sample in a study of T cells in Graves' hyperthyroidism and ophthalmopathy. Authors of the study amplified TCR beta CDR3 regions from RNA transcripts. First-round RT-PCR targeting the TCR CDR3 was performed with the HTBI primer set. TCRdb analysed the multiplex PCR reads with MiXCR anew, one entry per CDR3 protein. The sample carries hundreds of thousands of distinct CDR3 sequences, just over 35% recorded once. Sequenced sample: blood. The origin of the receptors is a woman in her thirties or forties with Graves' hyperthyroidism.

This clonotype was seen at least ten times. CDR3 in DNA: TGTGCCAGCAGTTACTCGGCAGGGACGGAGACCCAGTACTTC. It yields the protein CASSYSAGTETQYF. The chain is built from TRBV6-5 and TRBJ2-5; possibly TRBD1 or TRBD2 for D (5 bases each). Germline V gene lookup returns CDR1 MNHEY and CDR2 SVGAGI. This CDR3 has 14 residues. V shed 0 bases and J shed 5 bases, with 10 bases lying between them.

With respect to this clonotype: Compared with germline, one end of the junction differs, possibly owing to a read error. The V and J genes are TRBV5-1 and TRBJ1-1, with 9 bases fitting TRBD1. Germline CDR1 SGHRS, CDR2 YFSETQ. The CDR3 has 15 amino acids. This CDR3 is CASSLPGQGNTEAFF. The CDR3, as DNA: TGTGCCAGCAGCCTTCCGGGACAGGGAAACACTGAAGCTTTCTTT.

This clonotype was counted a few times. The rearrangement joins TRBV2 to TRBJ1-2; 7 positions match TRBD1. This CDR3 is built from 14 residues. After removal of 2 bases from V and 4 bases from J, the junction contained 4 bases not matched to a gene. Germline CDR1 SNHLY, CDR2 FYNNEI. The chain's CDR3 is CASSEPGQIYGYTF. The CDR3 DNA sequence: TGTGCCAGCAGTGAACCGGGACAGATCTATGGCTACACCTTC. The full variable domain, rest sourced from reference TRBV2 and TRBJ1-2, is EPEVTQTPSHQVTQMGQEVILRCVPISNHLYFYWYRQILGQKVEFLVSFYNNEISEKSEIFDDQFSVERPDGSNFTLKIRSTKLEDSAMYFCASSEPGQIYGYTFGSGTRLTVV.

The chain couples TRBV11-2 to TRBJ1-2; a possible D gene is TRBD1 (5 bases). Trimming pared 4 bases from V and 12 bases from J, leaving 21 bases between. Germline CDR1 is SGHAT and CDR2 is FQNNGV. The CDR3 loop spans 14 amino acids. The CDR3 bases are TGTGCCAGCAGCTCGGAACCCCAGGGAACTGGAAACACCTTC. Translating gives CASSSEPQGTGNTF.

The chain combines TRBV10-3 with TRBJ2-7; D is ambiguous. V was cut by 5 bases and J by 4 bases, with 6 bases left in between. Germline V lookup: CDR1 ENHRY, CDR2 SYGVKD. CDR3 length: 11 residues. CDR3 loop: CAISLSYEQYF. The CDR3, as DNA: TGTGCCATCAGTTTGAGTTACGAGCAGTACTTC.

The table lists this clonotype with many counts. The gene calls are TRBV20-1 and TRBJ1-2, with D uncertain. CDR3 length: 12 amino acids. V lost 0 bases and J lost 8, with 10 bases in between. Germline CDR1 and CDR2: DFQATT and SNEGSKA (reference sequence). The CDR3 nucleotides are TGCAGTGCTAGAGATCTAGGCGAGGGCTACACCTTC. It codes for CSARDLGEGYTF.

This clonotype showed up many times. Germline is not matched at one junction end, which may reflect a read error. The chain combines TRBV15 with TRBJ2-6; 9 bases are a match to TRBD1. In germline, CDR1 is LNHNV, CDR2 YYDKDF (reference sequence). The CDR3 sequence is 18 residues long. CDR3 protein: CATSRRGTGTPGANVLTF. In DNA form, the CDR3 reads TGTGCCACCAGCAGGAGGGGGACAGGGACCCCTGGAGCCAACGTCCTGACTTTC.

This clonotype was detected many times. V gene TRBV7-9 combines with J gene TRBJ1-1; 7 bases align to TRBD1. Unmatched junction bases numbered 6, after V lost 7 bases and J lost 1 base. The germline CDR1 and CDR2 sequences are SEHNR and FQNEAQ (reference sequence). The CDR3 has 14 amino acids. CDR3 DNA: TGTGCCAGCACCACCGACAGGGCGAACACTGAAGCTTTCTTT. Encoded protein: CASTTDRANTEAFF.

This clonotype appeared many times. The gene calls are TRBV12-3 or TRBV12-4 and TRBJ1-5; a weak D match, TRBD1 (5 bases). V lost 8 bases and J 4 bases, leaving 12 bases between the germline ends. The CDR3 contains 13 residues. This CDR3 reads CASALGGNQPQHF. The CDR3 nucleotides read TGTGCCAGCGCCCTCGGGGGTAATCAGCCCCAGCATTTT.

The chain combines TRBV4-3 with TRBJ1-2; D is perhaps TRBD1 (6 bases). Germline values: CDR1 LGHNA, CDR2 YSLEER. V was cut by 0 bases and J by 4 bases, with 15 bases left in between. This CDR3 is built from 16 residues. Written as DNA, the CDR3 is TGCGCCAGCAGCCAAGATCAAGGGACATCCGGCTATGGCTACACCTTC. Its protein is CASSQDQGTSGYGYTF.

This clonotype showed up many times. The J gene is TRBJ1-2, the V gene TRBV20-1, with 8 bases matching TRBD1. The trim removed 3 bases at V and 13 bases at J, leaving 10 bases unmatched. Germline V lookup: CDR1 DFQATT, CDR2 SNEGSKA (reference sequence). This CDR3 comprises 12 residues. Written as DNA, the CDR3 is TGCAGTGCTAGTGCGGACAGGGACGGATCCACCTTC. As protein: CSASADRDGSTF.

The chain combines TRBV6-5 with TRBJ1-3, with TRBD1 identical over 10 bases. CDR1 is MNHEY, CDR2 SVGAGI, per germline. The CDR3 totals 16 residues. V lost 4 bases to trimming and J lost 2 bases; unmatched junction nucleotides: 5. The CDR3 here is CASSSGQGRPGNTIYF. The DNA for the CDR3 is TGTGCCAGCAGTTCGGGACAGGGGCGCCCTGGAAACACCATATATTTT.